Below, 14 T cell receptor beta chains from the same sample are listed, as sequenced in a study of T-cell memory formation after mild COVID-19. MiXCR, run by TCRdb on the 5' RACE reads, gives a single entry per CDR3 protein. The sample holds 300,000 or so distinct CDR3 sequences; roughly 16% are singletons and the top ten take roughly 25%. The sample taken for sequencing was PBMCs or a T cell subset sorted from them (not recorded which). The receptor set was obtained from a man between 18 and 29 years old who had mild COVID-19 (a few samples of this study predate the infection). Cell type and time point are not known.

The rearrangement joins TRBV7-2 to TRBJ2-2; no clear D gene. V lost 6 bases, J lost 0 bases, and 14 bases lay in between. This CDR3 region has 16 residues. The germline CDR1 and CDR2 sequences are SGHTA and FQGNSA. CDR3 in amino acids: CASRRGQYTNTGELFF. The CDR3 DNA follows: TGTGCCAGCAGACGTGGGCAGTATACGAACACCGGGGAGCTGTTTTTT.

This clonotype occurred a few times. The rearrangement uses TRBV6-2 or TRBV6-3 and TRBJ2-1; TRBD1 matches 12 bases. Germline trimming cut 6 bases from V and 6 bases from J; bases unmatched to any gene: 9. This CDR3 region has 16 residues. Germline CDR1 reads MNHEY; CDR2 reads SVGEGT. CDR3 DNA: TGTGCCAGCAGGAGACTTCCGGGACAGGGGGCCAATGAGCAGTTCTTC. Translating it yields CASRRLPGQGANEQFF.

This chain connects TRBV4-1 to TRBJ2-2, with TRBD1 identical over 9 bases. The CDR3 sequence is 17 residues long. V shed 5 bases, J shed 0 bases, and the junction held 7 bases outside the gene matches. Germline loops: CDR1 MGHRA, CDR2 YSYEKL. This chain's CDR3 is CASSAYGQGTNTGELFF. DNA of the CDR3: TGCGCCAGCAGCGCTTACGGACAGGGGACGAACACCGGGGAGCTGTTTTTT.

This chain links TRBV7-2 with TRBJ1-5; the match to TRBD1 covers 9 bases. The CDR3 is made up of 16 amino acids. The germline V gene has CDR1 SGHTA and CDR2 FQGNSA. The trim removed 2 bases at V and 4 bases at J, leaving 6 bases unmatched. The CDR3 coding sequence is TGTGCCAGCAGCTTATCCGGGACAGGGATGAATCAGCCCCAGCATTTT. Encoded protein: CASSLSGTGMNQPQHF.

In its sample, this clonotype was seen a few times. The chain has TRBV2 and TRBJ2-2; D is unclear. The CDR3 covers 13 residues. Trimming took 9 bases from V and 1 from J, leaving 9 bases between them. CDR1 is SNHLY and CDR2 is FYNNEI in the germline V gene. CDR3 nucleotide sequence: TGTGCCAGTCGGACCGTGAACACCGGGGAGCTGTTTTTT. It codes for CASRTVNTGELFF.

This clonotype was seen a few times. The rearrangement links TRBV28 to TRBJ2-7; TRBD2 might be the D (5 bases). V was clipped by 8 bases and J by 4 bases, with 12 bases between them. Germline CDR1 and CDR2: MDHEN and SYDVKM. The CDR3 is made up of 12 amino acids. The chain's CDR3 is CASCERGYEQYF. The CDR3 nucleotides are TGTGCCAGCTGTGAACGGGGTTACGAGCAGTACTTC.

This clonotype was recorded a few times. The J gene is TRBJ2-7, the V gene TRBV9, with D unclear. CDR3 length: 12 amino acids. V was clipped by 3 bases and J by 5 bases, with 9 bases between them. In germline, CDR1 is SGDLS, CDR2 YYNGEE. CDR3 sequence (DNA): TGTGCCAGCAGCGCAACAGCGCACGAGCAGTACTTC. Protein sequence: CASSATAHEQYF.

There are a few counts of this clonotype. V is TRBV30 and J is TRBJ2-1; TRBD2 matches 15 bases. The trim removed 1 base at V and 8 bases at J, leaving 3 bases unmatched. The CDR3 sequence is 15 residues long. Per the germline V gene, CDR1 is GTSNPN and CDR2 is SVGIG (reference sequence). The CDR3 DNA is TGTGCCTGGAGTGCGGGACTAGCGGGGGGTGATGAGCAGTTCTTC. It codes for CAWSAGLAGGDEQFF.

This rearrangement joins TRBV5-6 to TRBJ1-2; 8 nucleotides line up with TRBD1. The CDR3 is 13 amino acids. The germline V gene has CDR1 SGHDT and CDR2 YYEEEE. The junction had 7 bases not matched to a gene; V was cut back by 4 bases and J by 8 bases. CDR3: CASSLGQGRGYTF. The CDR3 DNA is TGTGCCAGCAGCCTTGGACAGGGCAGAGGCTACACCTTC.

The rearrangement joins TRBV5-1 to TRBJ2-3; 11 bases map to TRBD2. CDR1 and CDR2 (germline): SGHRS, YFSETQ. With V trimmed by 4 bases and J by 3 bases, 4 bases remained unmatched. The CDR3 loop spans 15 amino acids. CDR3 coding DNA: TGCGCCAGCAGCGATACTAGCGGGGGTACAGATACGCAGTATTTT. Encoded protein: CASSDTSGGTDTQYF.

V and J are TRBV7-9 and TRBJ2-5; 8 bases align to TRBD2. Trimming took 5 bases from V and 0 from J; bases not matched to a gene: 14. CDR3 size: 18 residues. CDR1 and CDR2 (germline): SEHNR, FQNEAQ (reference sequence). CDR3 amino acids: CASSTTQVRGGYQETQYF. For the CDR3, the DNA is TGTGCCAGCAGCACCACCCAGGTCCGGGGGGGTTACCAAGAGACCCAGTACTTC.

This clonotype occurred a few times. The chain couples TRBV7-3 to TRBJ2-1, with D perhaps TRBD2 (6 bases). The CDR3 has 12 residues. Trimming cost V 5 bases and J 10 bases, with 12 bases left between them. CDR1 SGHTA and CDR2 FQGTGA come from the germline V gene. In DNA form, the CDR3 reads TGTGCCAGCAGCCCCCAAAGCGGGGAGCAGTTCTTC. It codes for CASSPQSGEQFF.

The chain combines TRBV20-1 with TRBJ2-3, with TRBD2 matching 12 bases. V dropped 1 base and J dropped 3; count of bases not matched to a gene: 5. CDR3 length: 16 amino acids. Germline-derived CDR1 and CDR2 are DFQATT and SNEGSKA (reference sequence). The CDR3 spells CSARVASGGATDTQYF. The CDR3 DNA sequence: TGCAGTGCTAGAGTAGCTAGCGGGGGGGCTACAGATACGCAGTATTTT.

CDR3 in DNA: TGTGCCAGCAGTTTAAAGGCAGGAAACAATCAGCCCCAGCATTTT. This encodes CASSLKAGNNQPQHF. V is TRBV12-3 or TRBV12-4 and J is TRBJ1-5; no clear D gene. The V gene lost 2 bases and the J gene lost 3 bases, with 11 bases spanning the gap. The CDR3 covers 15 residues.